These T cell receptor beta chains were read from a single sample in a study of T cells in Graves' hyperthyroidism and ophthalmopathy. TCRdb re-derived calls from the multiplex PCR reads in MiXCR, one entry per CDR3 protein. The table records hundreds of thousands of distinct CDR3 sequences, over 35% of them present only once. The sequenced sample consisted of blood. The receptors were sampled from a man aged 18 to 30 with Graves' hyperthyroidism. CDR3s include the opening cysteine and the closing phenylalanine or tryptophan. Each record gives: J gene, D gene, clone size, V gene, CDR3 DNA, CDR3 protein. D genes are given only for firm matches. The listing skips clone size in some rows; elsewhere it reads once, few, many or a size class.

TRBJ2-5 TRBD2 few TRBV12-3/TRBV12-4 TGTGCCAGCAGCGGACTAGCGGGGCGGGAGACCCAGTACTTC CASSGLAGRETQYF
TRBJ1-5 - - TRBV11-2 TGTGCCAGCGCAAATGGAGGGAATCAGCCCCAGCATTTT CASANGGNQPQHF
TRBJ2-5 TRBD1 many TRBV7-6 TGTGCCAGCAGCTCCCCGGGACAGGGGGAAAAGACCCAGTACTTC CASSSPGQGEKTQYF
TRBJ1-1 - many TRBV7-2 TGTGCCAGCAGCTTACAACGGACCACTGAAGCTTTCTTT CASSLQRTTEAFF
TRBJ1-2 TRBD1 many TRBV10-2 TGCGCCAGCAGTTCGACAGGGGAGTACTATGGCTACACCTTC CASSSTGEYYGYTF
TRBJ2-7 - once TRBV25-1 TGTGCCAGCAGCCAAGAGTGGGCAGGACTTGCCAATTACGAGCAGTACTTC CASSQEWAGLANYEQYF
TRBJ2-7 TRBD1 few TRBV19 TGTGCCAGTAGTTCCGGACAGGGGACCCACGAGCAGTACTTC CASSSGQGTHEQYF
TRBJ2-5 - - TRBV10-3 TGTGCCATCAGTGAAGACAATGGGGTGGAGACCCAGTACTTC CAISEDNGVETQYF
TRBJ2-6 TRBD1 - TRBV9 TGTGCCAGCAGCGTCGGGACAGAGCCGGGGGCCAACGTCCTGACTTTC CASSVGTEPGANVLTF
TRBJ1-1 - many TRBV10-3 TGTGCCATCAGTGAGAAGACACCGAACACTGAAGCTTTCTTT CAISEKTPNTEAFF
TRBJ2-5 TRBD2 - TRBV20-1 TGCAGTGCTAGAGAGCGACGAACTAGCGGGGACCAAGAGACCCAGTACTTC CSARERRTSGDQETQYF
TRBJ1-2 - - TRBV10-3 TGTGCCATCAGTGACAGGGGTGGGTCGGATGGCTACACCTTC CAISDRGGSDGYTF
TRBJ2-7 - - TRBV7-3 TGCGCCAGCAGCCAGGGACTACAGGGCATTAAGAGCTACGAGCAGTACTTC CASSQGLQGIKSYEQYF
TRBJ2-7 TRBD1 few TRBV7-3 TGTGCCAGCAGCTCTCCGGGACAGCGCCAGCAGTACTTC CASSSPGQRQQYF
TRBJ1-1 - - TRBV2 TGTGCCAGCAGTGACGGGCCCAACCTTAGGAACACTGAAGCTTTCTTT CASSDGPNLRNTEAFF
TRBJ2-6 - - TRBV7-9 TGTGCCAGCAACTCCCCCGGGGCCAACGTCCTGACTTTC CASNSPGANVLTF
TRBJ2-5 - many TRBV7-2 TGTGCCAGCAGCTCAACAGCCTTAGGGACCCAGTACTTC CASSSTALGTQYF
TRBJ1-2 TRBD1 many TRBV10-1 TGCGCCAGCAGTGAAGACAGGGGGCGAGGCTACACCTTC CASSEDRGRGYTF
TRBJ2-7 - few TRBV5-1 TGCGCCAGCAGCATTGGACCCTTAAGCTCCTACGAGCAGTACTTC CASSIGPLSSYEQYF
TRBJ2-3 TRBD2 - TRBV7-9 TGTGCCAGCAGCATCTCTAGCGGGGGGGGCGAACTGGGCACAGATACGCAGTATTTT CASSISSGGGELGTDTQYF
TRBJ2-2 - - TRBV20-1 TGCAGTGCTCAACAGGGGAGGGGGGAGCTGTTTTTT CSAQQGRGELFF
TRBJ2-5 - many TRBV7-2 TGTGCCAGCAGCTTCGGTGTTCTGGGCCTAGCGATAGAGACCCAGTACTTC CASSFGVLGLAIETQYF
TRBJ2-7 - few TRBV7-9 TGTGCCAGCAGCTTGGGAGGGCAGGGGGGCGAGCAGTACTTC CASSLGGQGGEQYF
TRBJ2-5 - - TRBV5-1 TGCGCCAGCAGCCAAAACCAGCGACCTGTCCAAGAGACCCAGTACTTC CASSQNQRPVQETQYF
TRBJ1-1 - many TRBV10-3 TGTGCCATCAGTGAGCCCCAAATTTTT CAISEPQIF
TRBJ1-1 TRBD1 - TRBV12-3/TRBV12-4 TGTGCCAGCAATCGGGACAGGAGTACTAACACTGAAGCTTTCTTT CASNRDRSTNTEAFF
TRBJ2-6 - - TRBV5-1 TGCGCCAGCAGCGGGGACGGGCGAGCTGGGGCCAACGTCCTGACTTTC CASSGDGRAGANVLTF
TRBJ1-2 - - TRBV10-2 TGTGCCAGCAGACCCGGGTGGGGGTACTATGGCTACACCTTC CASRPGWGYYGYTF
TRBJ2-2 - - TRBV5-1 TGCGCCAGCAGACCAGGGTCCTATGGGTACAACACCGGGGAGCTGTTTTTT CASRPGSYGYNTGELFF
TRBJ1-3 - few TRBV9 TGTGCCAGCAGCCCAATCCGCGGGATCTCCGGAAACACCATATATTTT CASSPIRGISGNTIYF
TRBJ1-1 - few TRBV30 TGTGCCTGGACCGTGAACACTGAAGCTTTCTTT CAWTVNTEAFF
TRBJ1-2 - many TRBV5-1 TGCGCCAGCAGCAGGGACGGTTCTAACTATGGCTACACCTTC CASSRDGSNYGYTF
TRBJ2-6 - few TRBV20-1 TGCAGTGCTAGACAGGCCCAGGGGGCCAACGTCCTGACTTTC CSARQAQGANVLTF
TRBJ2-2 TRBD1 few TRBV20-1 TGCAGTGCTCACCTGGGACAGGGAAACACCGGGGAGCTGTTTTTT CSAHLGQGNTGELFF
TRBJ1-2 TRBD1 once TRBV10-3 TGTGCCATCAGCGATACAGGGGGTAACTATGGCTACACCTTC CAISDTGGNYGYTF
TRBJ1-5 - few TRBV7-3 TGTGCCAGCAGCCCGTCGCCGGAGCAGCCCCAGCATTTT CASSPSPEQPQHF
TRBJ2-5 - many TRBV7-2 TGTGCCAGCAGCTTCTGGAACCAAGAGACCCAGTACTTC CASSFWNQETQYF
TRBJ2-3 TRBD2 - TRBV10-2 TGCGCCAGCAGTGATACGACTAGCGGGTACACAGATACGCAGTATTTT CASSDTTSGYTDTQYF
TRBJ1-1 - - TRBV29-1 TGCAGCATTACGGCCCAGAACACTGAAGCTTTCTTT CSITAQNTEAFF
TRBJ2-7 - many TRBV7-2 TGTGCCAGCAGATCGACTGGCAGGGGGGTGGACGAGCAGTACTTC CASRSTGRGVDEQYF
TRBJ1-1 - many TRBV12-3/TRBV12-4 TGTGCCAGCAGGCCTCCCGGCGGGCGGGACACTGAAGCTTTCTTT CASRPPGGRDTEAFF
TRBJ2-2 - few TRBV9 TGTGCCAGCAGCGTAGCTGCCAGGAGCTTCGAGGACACCGGGGAGCTGTTTTTT CASSVAARSFEDTGELFF